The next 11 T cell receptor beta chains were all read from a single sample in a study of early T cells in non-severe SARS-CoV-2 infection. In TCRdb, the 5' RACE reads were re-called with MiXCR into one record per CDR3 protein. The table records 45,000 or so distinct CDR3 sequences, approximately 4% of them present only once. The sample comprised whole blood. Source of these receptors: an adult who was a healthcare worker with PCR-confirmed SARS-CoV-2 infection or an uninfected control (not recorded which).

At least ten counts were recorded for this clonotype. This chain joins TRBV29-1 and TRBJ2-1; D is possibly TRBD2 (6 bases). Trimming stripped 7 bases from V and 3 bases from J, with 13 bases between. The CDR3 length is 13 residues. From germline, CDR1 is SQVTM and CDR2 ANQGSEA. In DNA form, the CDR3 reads TGCAGCGGGGGGACTCGAGACTACAATGAGCAGTTCTTC. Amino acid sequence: CSGGTRDYNEQFF.

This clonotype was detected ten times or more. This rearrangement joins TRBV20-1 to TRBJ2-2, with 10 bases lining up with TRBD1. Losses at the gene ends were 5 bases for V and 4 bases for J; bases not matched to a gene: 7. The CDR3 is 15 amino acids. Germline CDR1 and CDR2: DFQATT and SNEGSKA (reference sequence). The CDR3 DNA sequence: TGCAGTGCTCCAGGGACAGGGGTGGTCACCGGGGAGCTGTTTTTT. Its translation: CSAPGTGVVTGELFF.

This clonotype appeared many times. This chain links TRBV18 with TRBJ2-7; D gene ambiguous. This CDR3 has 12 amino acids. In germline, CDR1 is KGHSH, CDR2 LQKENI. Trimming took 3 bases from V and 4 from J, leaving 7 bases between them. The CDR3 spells CASSPTSYEQYF. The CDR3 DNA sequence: TGTGCCAGCTCACCGACCTCTTACGAGCAGTACTTC.

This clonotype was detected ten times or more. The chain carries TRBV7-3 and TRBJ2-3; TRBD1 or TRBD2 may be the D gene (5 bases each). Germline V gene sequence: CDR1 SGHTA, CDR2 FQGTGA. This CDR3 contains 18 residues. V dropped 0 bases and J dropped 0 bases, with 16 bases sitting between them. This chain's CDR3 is CASSLTGRATGSTDTQYF. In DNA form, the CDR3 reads TGTGCCAGCAGCTTAACGGGCAGGGCTACGGGAAGCACAGATACGCAGTATTTT. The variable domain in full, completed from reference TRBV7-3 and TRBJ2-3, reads GAGVSQTPSNKVTEKGKYVELRCDPISGHTALYWYRQSLGQGPEFLIYFQGTGAADDSGLPNDRFFAVRPEGSVSTLKIQRTERGDSAVYLCASSLTGRATGSTDTQYFGPGTRLTVL.

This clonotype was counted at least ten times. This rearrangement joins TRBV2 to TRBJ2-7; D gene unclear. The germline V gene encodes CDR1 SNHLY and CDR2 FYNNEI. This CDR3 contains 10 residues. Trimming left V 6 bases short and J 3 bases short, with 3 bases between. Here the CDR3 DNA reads TGTGCCAGCAGCGTCTACGAGCAGTACTTC. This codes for CASSVYEQYF.

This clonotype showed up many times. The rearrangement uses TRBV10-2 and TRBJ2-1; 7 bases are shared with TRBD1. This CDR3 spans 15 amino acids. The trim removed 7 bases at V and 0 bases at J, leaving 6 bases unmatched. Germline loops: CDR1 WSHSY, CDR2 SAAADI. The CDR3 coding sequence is TGCGCCAGCATTTCGACAGGGAGCTCCTACAATGAGCAGTTCTTC. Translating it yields CASISTGSSYNEQFF.

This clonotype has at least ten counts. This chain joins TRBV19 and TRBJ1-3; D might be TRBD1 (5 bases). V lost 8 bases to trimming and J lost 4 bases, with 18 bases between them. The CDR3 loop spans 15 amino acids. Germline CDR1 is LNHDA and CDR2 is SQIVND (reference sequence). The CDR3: CASHHPGLEGNTIYF. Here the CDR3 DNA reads TGTGCCAGTCATCACCCAGGGCTGGAGGGAAACACCATATATTTT.

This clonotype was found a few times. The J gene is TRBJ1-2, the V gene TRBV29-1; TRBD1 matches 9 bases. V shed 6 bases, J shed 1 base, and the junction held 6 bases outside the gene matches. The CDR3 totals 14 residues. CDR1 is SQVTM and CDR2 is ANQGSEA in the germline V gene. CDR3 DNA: TGCAGCGTGCAGACAGGGGGGTTTAACTATGGCTACACCTTC. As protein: CSVQTGGFNYGYTF.

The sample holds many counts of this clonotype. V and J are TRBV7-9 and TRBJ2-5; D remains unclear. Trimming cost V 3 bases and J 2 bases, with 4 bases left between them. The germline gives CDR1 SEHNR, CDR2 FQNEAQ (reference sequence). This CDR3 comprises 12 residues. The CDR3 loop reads CASSFQQETQYF. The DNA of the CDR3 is TGTGCCAGCAGCTTCCAGCAAGAGACCCAGTACTTC.

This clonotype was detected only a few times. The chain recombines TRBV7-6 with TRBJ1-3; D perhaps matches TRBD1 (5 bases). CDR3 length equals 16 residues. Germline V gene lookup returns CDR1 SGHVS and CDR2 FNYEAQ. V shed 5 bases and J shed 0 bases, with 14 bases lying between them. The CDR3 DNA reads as TGTGCCAGCAGCCCGGGACCGGGATACTCTGGAAACACCATATATTTT. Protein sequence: CASSPGPGYSGNTIYF.

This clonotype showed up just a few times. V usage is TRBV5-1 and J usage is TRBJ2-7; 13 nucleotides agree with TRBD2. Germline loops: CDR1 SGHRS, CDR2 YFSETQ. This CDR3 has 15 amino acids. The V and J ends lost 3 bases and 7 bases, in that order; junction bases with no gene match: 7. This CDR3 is CASSSGLAGDGEQYF. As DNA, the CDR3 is TGCGCCAGCAGCTCTGGACTAGCGGGAGATGGGGAGCAGTACTTC.